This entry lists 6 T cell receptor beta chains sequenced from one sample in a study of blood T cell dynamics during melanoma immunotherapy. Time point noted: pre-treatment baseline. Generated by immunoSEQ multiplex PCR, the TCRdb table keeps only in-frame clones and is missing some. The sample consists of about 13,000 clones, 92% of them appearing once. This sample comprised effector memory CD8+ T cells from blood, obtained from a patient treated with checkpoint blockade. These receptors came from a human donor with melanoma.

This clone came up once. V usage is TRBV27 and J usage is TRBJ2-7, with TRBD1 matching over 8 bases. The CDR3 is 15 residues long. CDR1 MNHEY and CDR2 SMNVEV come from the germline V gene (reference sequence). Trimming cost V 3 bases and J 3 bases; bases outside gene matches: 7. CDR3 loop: CASSLAPGGSYEQYF. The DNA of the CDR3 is TGTGCCAGCAGTTTGGCCCCAGGGGGCAGCTACGAGCAGTACTTC.

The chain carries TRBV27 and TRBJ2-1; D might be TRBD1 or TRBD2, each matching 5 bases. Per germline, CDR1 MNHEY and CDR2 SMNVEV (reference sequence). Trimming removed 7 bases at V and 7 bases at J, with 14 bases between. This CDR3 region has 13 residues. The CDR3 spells CASMGVAANEQFF. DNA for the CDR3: TGTGCCAGCATGGGGGTAGCCGCGAATGAGCAGTTCTTC.

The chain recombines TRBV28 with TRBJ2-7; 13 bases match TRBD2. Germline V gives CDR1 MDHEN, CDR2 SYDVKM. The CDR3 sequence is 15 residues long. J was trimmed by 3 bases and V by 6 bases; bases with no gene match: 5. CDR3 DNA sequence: TGTGCCAGCAGGGAGGGACTAGCGGGAATCTACGAGCAGTACTTC. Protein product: CASREGLAGIYEQYF.

CDR3 sequence reads: CASTTDTYSNQPQHF. The CDR3 DNA reads as TGTGCCAGTACCACTGACACCTATAGCAATCAGCCCCAGCATTTT. This chain connects TRBV19 to TRBJ1-5, with no clear D. The CDR3 has 15 amino acids. Germline CDR1 and CDR2: LNHDA and SQIVND (reference sequence). V shed 7 bases and J shed 0 bases, with 13 bases lying between them.

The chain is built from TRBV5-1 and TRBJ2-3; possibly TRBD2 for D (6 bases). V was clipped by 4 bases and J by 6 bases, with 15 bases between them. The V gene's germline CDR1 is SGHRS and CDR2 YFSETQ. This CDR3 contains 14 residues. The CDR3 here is CASSTSGTSDTQYF. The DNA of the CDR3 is TGCGCCAGCAGCACCTCCGGGACTTCGGATACGCAGTATTTT.

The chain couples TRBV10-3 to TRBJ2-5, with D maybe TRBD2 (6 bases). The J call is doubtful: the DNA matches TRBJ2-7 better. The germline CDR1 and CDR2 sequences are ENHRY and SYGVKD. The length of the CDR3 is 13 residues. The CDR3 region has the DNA TGTGCCATCAGAGACGGGAGCTCCTACGAGCAGTACTTC. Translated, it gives CAIRDGSSYEQYF.